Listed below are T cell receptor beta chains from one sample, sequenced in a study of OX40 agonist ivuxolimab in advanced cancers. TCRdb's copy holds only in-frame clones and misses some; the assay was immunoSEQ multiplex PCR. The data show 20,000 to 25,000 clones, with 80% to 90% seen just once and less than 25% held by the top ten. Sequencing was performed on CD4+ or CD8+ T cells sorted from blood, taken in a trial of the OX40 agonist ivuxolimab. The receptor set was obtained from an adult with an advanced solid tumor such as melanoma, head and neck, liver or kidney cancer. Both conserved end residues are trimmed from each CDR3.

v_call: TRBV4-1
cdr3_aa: ASSRRTDQETQY

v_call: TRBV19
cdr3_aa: ASSPRGVHEQF

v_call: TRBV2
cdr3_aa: ASSNQGGEQY

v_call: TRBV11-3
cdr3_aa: ASSFVEADTQY

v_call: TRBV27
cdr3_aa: ASSHRLAGPYEQY

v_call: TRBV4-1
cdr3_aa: ASSQVTTVNTEAF

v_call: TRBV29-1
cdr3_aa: SVEVGGDEQY

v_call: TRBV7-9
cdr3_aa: ASSSHGRGSAGKLF

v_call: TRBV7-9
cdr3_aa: ASSSATGNSYNEQF

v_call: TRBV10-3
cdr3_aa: AIRAAGMSYEQY

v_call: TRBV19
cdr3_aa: ASSIGLRQAHEQY

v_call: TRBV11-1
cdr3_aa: ASSPFVAGGYEQY

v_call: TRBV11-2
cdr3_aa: ASSSTGFGETQY

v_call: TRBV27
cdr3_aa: ASSLSLAGGRNEQF

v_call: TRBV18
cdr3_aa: ASSPPSYEQY

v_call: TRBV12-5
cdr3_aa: ASGLQGKETQY

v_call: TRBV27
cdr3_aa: ASGGWEKLF

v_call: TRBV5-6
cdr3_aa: ASSSPTRGETQY

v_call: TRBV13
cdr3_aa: ASSRRRNTGELF

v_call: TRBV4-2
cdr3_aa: ASSQDLAGINEQF

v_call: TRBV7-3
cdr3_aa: ASQHVAGGPNNEQF

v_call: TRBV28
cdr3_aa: ASSLGYRDMA

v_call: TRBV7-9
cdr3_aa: ASSLEDSYNEQF

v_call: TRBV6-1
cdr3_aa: ASRVTVYEQY

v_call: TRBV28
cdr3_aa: ASSLAGENTEAF

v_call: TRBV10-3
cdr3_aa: AISETSGGGETQY

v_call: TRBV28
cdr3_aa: ASSLIGTGPEKLF

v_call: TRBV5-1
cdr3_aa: ASSSAGPDTQY

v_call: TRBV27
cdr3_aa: ASSLVSSYEQY

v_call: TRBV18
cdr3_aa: ASSPPLRRDNEQF

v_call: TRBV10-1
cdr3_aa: ASSVGQTHNEQF

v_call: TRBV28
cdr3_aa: ASSFPNRDGTYEQY

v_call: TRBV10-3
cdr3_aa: AISDWTGGIHPGETQY

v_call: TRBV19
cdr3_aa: ASSSEIITLNQPQH

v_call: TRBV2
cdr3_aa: ASNGGTSDEQY

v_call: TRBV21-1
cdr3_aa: ASISKVPDSNQPQH

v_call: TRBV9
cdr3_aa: ASTASGTMAETQY